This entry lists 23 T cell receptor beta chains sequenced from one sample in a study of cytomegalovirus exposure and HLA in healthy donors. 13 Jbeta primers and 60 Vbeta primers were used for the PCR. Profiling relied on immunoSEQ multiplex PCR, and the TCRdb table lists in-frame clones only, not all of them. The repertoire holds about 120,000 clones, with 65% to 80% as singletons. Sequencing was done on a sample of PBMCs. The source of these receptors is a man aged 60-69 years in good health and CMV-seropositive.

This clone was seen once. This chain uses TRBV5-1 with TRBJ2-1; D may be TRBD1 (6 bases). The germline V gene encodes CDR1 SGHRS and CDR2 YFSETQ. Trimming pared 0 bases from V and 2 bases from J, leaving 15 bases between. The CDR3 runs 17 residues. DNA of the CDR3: TGCGCCAGCAGCTTGGCCCCACAGGGTGGGGCCTACAATGAGCAGTTCTTC. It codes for CASSLAPQGGAYNEQFF.

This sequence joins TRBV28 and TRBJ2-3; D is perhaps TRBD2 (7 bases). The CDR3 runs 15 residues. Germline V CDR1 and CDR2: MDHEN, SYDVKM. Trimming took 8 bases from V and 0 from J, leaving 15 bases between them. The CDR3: CASSGGGGSTDTQYF. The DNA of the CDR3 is TGTGCCAGCTCTGGCGGGGGCGGGAGCACAGATACGCAGTATTTT.

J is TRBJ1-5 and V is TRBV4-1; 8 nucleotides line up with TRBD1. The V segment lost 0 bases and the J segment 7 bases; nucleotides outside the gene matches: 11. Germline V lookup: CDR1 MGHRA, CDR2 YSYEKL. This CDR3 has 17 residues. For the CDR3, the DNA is TGCGCCAGCAGCCAAGATAGGGCCAGGGGGCAGGGACAGCCCCAGCATTTT. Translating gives CASSQDRARGQGQPQHF.

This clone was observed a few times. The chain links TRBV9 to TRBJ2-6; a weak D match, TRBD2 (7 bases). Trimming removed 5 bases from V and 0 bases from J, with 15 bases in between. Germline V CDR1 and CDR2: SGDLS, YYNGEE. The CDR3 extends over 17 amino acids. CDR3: CASSGGAASSGANVLTF. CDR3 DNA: TGTGCCAGCAGTGGGGGGGCAGCCTCCTCTGGGGCCAACGTCCTGACTTTC.

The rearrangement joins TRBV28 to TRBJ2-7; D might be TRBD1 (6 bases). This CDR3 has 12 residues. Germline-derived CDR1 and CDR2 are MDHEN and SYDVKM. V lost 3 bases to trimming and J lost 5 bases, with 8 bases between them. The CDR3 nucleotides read TGTGCCAGCAGTTTTCAGGGGCACGAGCAGTACTTC. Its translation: CASSFQGHEQYF.

CDR3 sequence reads: CASSPKSGQGVRETQYF. The DNA for the CDR3 is TGTGCCAGCTCACCTAAATCGGGACAGGGGGTGCGGGAGACCCAGTACTTC. The chain uses TRBV18 and TRBJ2-5, with 11 bases that match TRBD1. The CDR3 runs 17 residues. The V segment lost 3 bases and the J segment 5 bases; nucleotides outside the gene matches: 11. From germline, CDR1 is KGHSH and CDR2 LQKENI.

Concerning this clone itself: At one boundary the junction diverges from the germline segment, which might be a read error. In nucleotides, the CDR3 is TGTGCCAGCAGCATAGCGGGACTAGCGGCTATCGGGAATGAGCAGTTCTTC. It specifies CASSIAGLAAIGNEQFF. This chain connects TRBV7-2 to TRBJ2-1; 11 bases align to TRBD2. This CDR3 comprises 17 residues. Germline V gene lookup returns CDR1 SGHTA and CDR2 FQGNSA.

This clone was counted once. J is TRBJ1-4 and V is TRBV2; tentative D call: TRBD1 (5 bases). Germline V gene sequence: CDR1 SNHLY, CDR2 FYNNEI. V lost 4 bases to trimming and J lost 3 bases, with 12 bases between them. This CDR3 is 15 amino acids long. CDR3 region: CASSGGEDSNEKLFF. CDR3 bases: TGTGCCAGCAGTGGGGGCGAAGACTCTAATGAAAAACTGTTTTTT.

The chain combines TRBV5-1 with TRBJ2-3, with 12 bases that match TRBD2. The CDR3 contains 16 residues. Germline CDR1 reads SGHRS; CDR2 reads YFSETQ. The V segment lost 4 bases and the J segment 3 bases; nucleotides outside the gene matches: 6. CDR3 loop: CASSVGLAGRTDTQYF. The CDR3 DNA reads TGCGCCAGCAGCGTCGGACTAGCGGGAAGGACAGATACGCAGTATTTT.

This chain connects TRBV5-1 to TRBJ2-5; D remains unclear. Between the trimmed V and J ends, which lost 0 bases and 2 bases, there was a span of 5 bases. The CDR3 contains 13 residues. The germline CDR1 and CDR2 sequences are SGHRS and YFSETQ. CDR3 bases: TGCGCCAGCAGCTTGGCTTATCAAGAGACCCAGTACTTC. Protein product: CASSLAYQETQYF.

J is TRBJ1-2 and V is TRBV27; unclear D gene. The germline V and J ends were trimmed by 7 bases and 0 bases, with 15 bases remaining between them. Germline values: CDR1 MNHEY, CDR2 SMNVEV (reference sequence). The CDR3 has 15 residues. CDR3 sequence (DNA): TGTGCCAGCACCCATAACTTGAGAGCTAACTATGGCTACACCTTC. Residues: CASTHNLRANYGYTF.

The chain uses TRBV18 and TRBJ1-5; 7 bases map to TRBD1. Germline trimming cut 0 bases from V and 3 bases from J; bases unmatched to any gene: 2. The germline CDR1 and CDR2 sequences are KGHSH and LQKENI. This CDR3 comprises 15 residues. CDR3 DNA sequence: TGTGCCAGCTCACCACCTGACAGGGACAATCAGCCCCAGCATTTT. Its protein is CASSPPDRDNQPQHF.

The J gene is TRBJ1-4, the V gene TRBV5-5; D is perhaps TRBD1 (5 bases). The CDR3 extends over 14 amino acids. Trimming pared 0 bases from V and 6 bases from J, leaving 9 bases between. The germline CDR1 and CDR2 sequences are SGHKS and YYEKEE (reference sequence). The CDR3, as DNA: TGTGCCAGCAGCTTGGCAGGGCGGTATGAAAAACTGTTTTTT. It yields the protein CASSLAGRYEKLFF.

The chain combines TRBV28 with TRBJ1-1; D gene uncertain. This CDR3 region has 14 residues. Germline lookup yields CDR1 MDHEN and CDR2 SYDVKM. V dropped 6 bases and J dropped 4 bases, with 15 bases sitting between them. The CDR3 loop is CASSPQRRTTEAFF. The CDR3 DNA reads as TGTGCCAGCAGCCCCCAGCGGAGGACCACTGAAGCTTTCTTT.

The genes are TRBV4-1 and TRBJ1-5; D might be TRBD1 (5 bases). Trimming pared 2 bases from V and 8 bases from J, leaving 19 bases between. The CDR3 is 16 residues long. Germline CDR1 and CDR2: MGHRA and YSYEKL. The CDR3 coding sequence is TGCGCCAGCAGCCAAATCGGAGACAGCCCAATCAAGCCCCAGCATTTT. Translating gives CASSQIGDSPIKPQHF.

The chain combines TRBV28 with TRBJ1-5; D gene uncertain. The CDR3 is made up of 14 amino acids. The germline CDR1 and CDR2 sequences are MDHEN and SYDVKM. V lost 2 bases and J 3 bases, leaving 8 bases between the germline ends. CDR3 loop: CASSLGGPNQPQHF. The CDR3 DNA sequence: TGTGCCAGCAGTTTAGGAGGGCCCAATCAGCCCCAGCATTTT.

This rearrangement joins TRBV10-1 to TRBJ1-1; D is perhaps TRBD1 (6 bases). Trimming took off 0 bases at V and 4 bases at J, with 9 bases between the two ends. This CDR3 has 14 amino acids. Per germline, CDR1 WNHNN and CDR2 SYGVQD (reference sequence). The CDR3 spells CASSESNRVTEAFF. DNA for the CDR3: TGCGCCAGCAGTGAGTCGAACAGGGTCACTGAAGCTTTCTTT.

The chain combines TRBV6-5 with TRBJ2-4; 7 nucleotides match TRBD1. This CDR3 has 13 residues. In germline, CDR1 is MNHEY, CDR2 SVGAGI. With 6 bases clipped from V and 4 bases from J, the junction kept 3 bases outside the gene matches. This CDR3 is CASRVTGKNIQYF. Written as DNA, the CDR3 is TGTGCCAGCAGGGTGACAGGGAAAAACATTCAGTACTTC.

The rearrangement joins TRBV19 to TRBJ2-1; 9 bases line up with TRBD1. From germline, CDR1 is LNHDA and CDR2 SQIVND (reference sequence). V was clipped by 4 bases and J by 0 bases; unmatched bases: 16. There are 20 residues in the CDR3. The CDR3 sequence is CASSTYRTGDDLYSYNEQFF. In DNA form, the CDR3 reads TGTGCCAGTAGTACTTACAGGACAGGGGATGACTTATACTCCTACAATGAGCAGTTCTTC.

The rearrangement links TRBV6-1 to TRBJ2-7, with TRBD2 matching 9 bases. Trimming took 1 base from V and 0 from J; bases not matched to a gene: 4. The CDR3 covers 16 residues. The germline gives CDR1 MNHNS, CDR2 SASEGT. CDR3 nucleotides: TGTGCCAGCAGTGAAGGGACTAGCGCCGACTCCTACGAGCAGTACTTC. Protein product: CASSEGTSADSYEQYF.

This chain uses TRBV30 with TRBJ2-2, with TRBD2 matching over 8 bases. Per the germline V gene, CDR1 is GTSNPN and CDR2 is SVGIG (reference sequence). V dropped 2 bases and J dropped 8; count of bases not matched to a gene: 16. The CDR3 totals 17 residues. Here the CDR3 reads CAWSPGGTRTGTGELFF. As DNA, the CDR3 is TGTGCCTGGAGTCCGGGGGGGACCCGAACTGGAACGGGGGAGCTGTTTTTT. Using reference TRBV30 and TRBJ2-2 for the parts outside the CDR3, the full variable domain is SQTIHQWPATLVQPVGSPLSLECTVEGTSNPNLYWYRQAAGRGLQLLFYSVGIGQISSEVPQNLSASRPQDRQFILSSKKLLLSDSGFYLCAWSPGGTRTGTGELFFGEGSRLTVL.

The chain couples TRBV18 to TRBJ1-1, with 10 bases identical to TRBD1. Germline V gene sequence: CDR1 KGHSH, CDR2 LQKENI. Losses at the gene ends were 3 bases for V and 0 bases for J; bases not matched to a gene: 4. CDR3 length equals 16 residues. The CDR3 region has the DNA TGTGCCAGCTCACCGCGGGACAGGGGCATGAACACTGAAGCTTTCTTT. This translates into CASSPRDRGMNTEAFF.

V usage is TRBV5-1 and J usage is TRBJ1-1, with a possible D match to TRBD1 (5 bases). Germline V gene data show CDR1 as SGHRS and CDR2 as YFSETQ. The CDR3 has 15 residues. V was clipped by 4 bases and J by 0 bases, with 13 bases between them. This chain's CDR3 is CASSRVGHMNTEAFF. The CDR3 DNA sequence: TGCGCCAGCAGCCGGGTCGGACATATGAACACTGAAGCTTTCTTT.